The present entry profiles one T cell receptor beta chain with its context. The record originates from a study of T cells expressing NK-cell markers. Reanalyzing the 5' RACE reads, TCRdb keeps one entry per CDR3 protein, without DNA. The table lists about 370,000 distinct CDR3 sequences. Germline V CDR1 and CDR2: SGHRS, YFSETQ. There are 17 residues in the CDR3. The receptor was derived from a woman aged 45-65 years in good health. Material: blood T cells: a sorted CD56 or NKG2C T cell subset, CD4+ or CD8+ T cells, or bulk PBMC T cells (not recorded which). The V call is TRBV5-1, the J call TRBJ2-3; TCRdb selects TRBD1, and the lack of DNA leaves this call unchecked. The CDR3 sequence is CASSATPTGTGTDTQYF.